Below are 14 T cell receptor beta chains sequenced from a single sample in a study of cytomegalovirus exposure and HLA in healthy donors. PCR was performed using 60 Vbeta and 13 Jbeta primers. Libraries were prepared by immunoSEQ multiplex PCR; TCRdb keeps only in-frame clonotypes and omits some of them. The sample records 100,000 to 150,000 clones, around four fifths being singletons. The sample comprised PBMCs. These receptors were taken from a boy under 10 years old in good health and CMV-seronegative.

This chain connects TRBV4-3 to TRBJ2-2; 7 bases map to TRBD1. Germline assignment: CDR1 LGHNA and CDR2 YSLEER. V was clipped by 8 bases and J by 4 bases; unmatched bases: 13. The CDR3 covers 16 residues. CDR3 loop: CASSDTLDRPTGELFF. The CDR3 DNA follows: TGCGCCAGCTCCGATACACTGGACAGGCCCACCGGGGAGCTGTTTTTT.

This sequence joins TRBV27 and TRBJ1-2; D call uncertain. Germline V gene data show CDR1 as MNHEY and CDR2 as SMNVEV (reference sequence). The CDR3 consists of 13 residues. V was pared by 2 bases and J by 4 bases, with 8 bases between. CDR3 DNA: TGTGCCAGCAGTTTAAACCCCAGCTATGGCTACACCTTC. Protein product: CASSLNPSYGYTF.

The genes are TRBV6-5 and TRBJ2-7, with 9 bases that match TRBD1. CDR3 length: 12 amino acids. Trimming cost V 9 bases and J 5 bases; bases outside gene matches: 5. Germline CDR1 MNHEY, CDR2 SVGAGI. The CDR3 DNA follows: TGTGCCAGTGGGGACAGGGCCGACGAGCAGTACGTC. This translates into CASGDRADEQYV.

The V call is TRBV7-9, the J call TRBJ1-1, with D possibly being TRBD1 (6 bases). This CDR3 has 13 residues. The germline V gene encodes CDR1 SEHNR and CDR2 FQNEAQ (reference sequence). Trimming stripped 2 bases from V and 7 bases from J, with 11 bases between. For the CDR3, the DNA is TGTGCCAGCAGCTTATGGACAGATGATGAAGCTTTCTTT. Its translation: CASSLWTDDEAFF.

J is TRBJ2-7 and V is TRBV5-5; TRBD1 agrees at 7 bases. The junction had 3 bases not matched to a gene; V was cut back by 2 bases and J by 4 bases. Germline CDR1 reads SGHKS; CDR2 reads YYEKEE (reference sequence). The CDR3 is 13 residues long. CDR3: CASSFGTEYEQYV. The DNA of the CDR3 is TGTGCCAGCAGCTTCGGGACAGAGTACGAGCAGTACGTC.

This sequence joins TRBV6-5 and TRBJ1-5; 9 bases line up with TRBD1. This CDR3 has 15 amino acids. V lost 6 bases and J lost 1; bases outside the gene matches: 4. Germline CDR1 and CDR2: MNHEY and SVGAGI. The CDR3 sequence: CASRVTGGSNQPQHF. The CDR3 nucleotides are TGTGCCAGCAGAGTGACAGGGGGAAGCAATCAGCCCCAGCATTTT.

The chain uses TRBV6-1 and TRBJ2-5, with D possibly TRBD1 on 6 matching bases. This CDR3 has 14 amino acids. Trimming removed 6 bases at V and 4 bases at J, with 15 bases between. Looked up from germline, CDR1 is MNHNS and CDR2 is SASEGT. CDR3 sequence: CASREIDRSETQYF. The CDR3 DNA is TGTGCCAGCAGGGAAATCGACAGGTCAGAGACCCAGTACTTC.

The chain couples TRBV2 to TRBJ1-3; D gene ambiguous. The CDR3 has 15 amino acids. Germline-derived CDR1 and CDR2 are SNHLY and FYNNEI. V shed 3 bases and J shed 0 bases, with 9 bases lying between them. CDR3 nucleotides: TGTGCCAGCAGTGATCCGTATTACTCTGGAAACACCATATATTTT. Its translation: CASSDPYYSGNTIYF.

Comments on this clone: Mismatch with germline at one junction end may stem from a read error. The chain is built from TRBV7-9 and TRBJ2-2; D is undetermined. CDR3 length equals 16 residues. The V gene's germline CDR1 is SEHNR and CDR2 FQNEAQ (reference sequence). CDR3 DNA: TGTTCCAGCAGTCCTACCGGGTCGTCGAACACCGGGGAGCTGTTTTTT. Amino acid sequence: CSSSPTGSSNTGELFF.

The chain couples TRBV5-6 to TRBJ1-2; D may be TRBD1 (6 bases). The V end lost 3 bases, the J end lost 3 bases, and 12 bases lay between the germline ends. Germline V gives CDR1 SGHDT, CDR2 YYEEEE. This CDR3 comprises 14 residues. The CDR3, as DNA: TGTGCCAGCAGCTGGGTGGACAGAGACTATGGCTACACCTTC. Translated, it gives CASSWVDRDYGYTF.

This clone was observed a few times. The chain employs TRBV6-5 and TRBJ2-1; 8 bases align to TRBD1. V lost 6 bases and J lost 4; bases outside the gene matches: 8. CDR3 length: 15 amino acids. CDR1 and CDR2 (germline): MNHEY, SVGAGI. Here the CDR3 reads CASSPDRGYYNEQFF. The CDR3 bases are TGTGCCAGCAGCCCCGACAGGGGCTATTACAATGAGCAGTTCTTC.

This clone is a singleton in its sample. The rearrangement joins TRBV20-1 to TRBJ2-1; D is unclear. V shed 5 bases and J shed 4 bases, with 6 bases lying between them. The CDR3 covers 11 residues. The germline gives CDR1 DFQATT, CDR2 SNEGSKA (reference sequence). CDR3 in amino acids: CSALEYNEQFF. The CDR3, as DNA: TGCAGTGCTTTAGAGTACAATGAGCAGTTCTTC.

This sequence joins TRBV2 and TRBJ2-3; D perhaps matches TRBD1 (6 bases). The CDR3 runs to 13 residues. Trimming removed 5 bases from V and 5 bases from J, with 11 bases in between. In germline, CDR1 is SNHLY, CDR2 FYNNEI. The CDR3 DNA reads as TGTGCCAGCAGTCAGGGGTCCGGAGATACGCAGTATTTT. Translation: CASSQGSGDTQYF.

The sample holds one count of this clone. The rearrangement uses TRBV6-6 and TRBJ2-3; the D gene is possibly TRBD1 (5 bases). The germline CDR1 and CDR2 sequences are MNHNY and SVGAGI (reference sequence). The CDR3 consists of 16 residues. Trimming removed 8 bases from V and 7 bases from J, with 25 bases in between. The CDR3 coding sequence is TGTGCCAGCGATACACAGGCCAGGCGAAGTAGGAATACGCAGTATTTT. It codes for CASDTQARRSRNTQYF.